A single T cell receptor beta chain is shown here with its context. Antigen specificity is unknown. The data were obtained in a study of cytomegalovirus exposure and HLA in healthy donors. Trimming pared 4 bases from V and 0 bases from J, leaving 9 bases between. Germline loops: CDR1 SQVTM, CDR2 ANQGSEA. The CDR3 totals 13 residues. PCR used 60 Vbeta primers and 13 Jbeta primers. Profiled with immunoSEQ multiplex PCR; TCRdb holds only in-frame clones, not every one. The table records under 85,000 clones, around three quarters of them present only once. Whole-study results and caveats: Later, TCR association rates were found to vary by HLA locus, highest for DRB1 and lowest for HLA-C.

The sequencing input was PBMCs. The TCR was taken from a woman in her forties in good health and CMV-seropositive. The chain combines TRBV29-1 with TRBJ1-1; D is ambiguous. The CDR3: CSVVGQLNTEAFF. CDR3 sequence (DNA): TGCAGCGTTGTCGGTCAACTGAACACTGAAGCTTTCTTT.